This TCR beta chain stems from a study of Ad26.COV2.S vaccination and SARS-CoV-2 variants. Profiling relied on immunoSEQ multiplex PCR, and the TCRdb table lists in-frame clones only, not all of them. Seen here are about 350,000 clones, 70% to 90% observed once, and the top ten hold about 10%. With 6 bases clipped from V and 9 bases from J, the junction kept 13 bases outside the gene matches. Germline-derived CDR1 and CDR2 are LNHDA and SQIVND (reference sequence). There are 15 residues in the CDR3. Regarding treatment: about 20 received Ad26.COV2.S at low or high dose, single or two shots; five or six received placebo; per-sample allocation not given. Vaccine and placebo recipients were sampled on day 63 after the first injection. Notes on this clone: Antigen: not known.

Study outcomes and limitations: Breadth measured for non-spike TCRs was similar across vaccine and placebo recipients.

The source is a person between 18 and 65 years old who received the Ad26.COV2.S COVID-19 vaccine or a placebo. The rearrangement links TRBV19 to TRBJ2-1, with 8 bases that match TRBD2. The starting material was peripheral blood, obtained in a trial of Ad26.COV2.S vaccine versus placebo. The CDR3 DNA reads TGTGCCAGTAGATGGGAGTTAGCGGGGAGGGGTGAGCAGTTCTTC. Protein: CASRWELAGRGEQFF.